Below, 8 T cell receptor beta chains from the same sample are listed, as sequenced in a study of T cell repertoires in cytomegalovirus infection. TCRdb reprocessed the reads with MiXCR, giving one entry per CDR3 protein. The sample includes a few hundred thousand distinct CDR3 sequences, 35% to 50% of them seen just once. The antigens for these receptors are not known. The sequenced sample was cultured PBMCs, obtained from culture after CMV antigen stimulation. The receptors come from a human donor in good health (CMV status not recorded). Some clones in this sample may be carry-over from other donors' samples.

This clonotype was seen only a few times. This CDR3 reads CASSSTSGTGIRETQYF. In DNA, the CDR3 is TGTGCCAGCAGTTCGACTAGCGGGACTGGGATAAGAGAGACCCAGTACTTC. This sequence joins TRBV12-3 or TRBV12-4 and TRBJ2-5, with 11 bases matching TRBD2. J lost 4 bases, V lost 4 bases, and 11 bases had no gene match. The CDR3 is 17 residues long.

The V gene is TRBV6-2 or TRBV6-3, the J gene TRBJ2-3, with 7 bases aligning to TRBD2. The trim removed 5 bases at V and 2 bases at J, leaving 7 bases unmatched. CDR3 length: 15 residues. CDR1 and CDR2 (germline): MNHEY, SVGEGT. The DNA for the CDR3 is TGTGCCAGCAGTAAGGCTAGCGGCTACACAGATACGCAGTATTTT. It encodes CASSKASGYTDTQYF.

The chain is built from TRBV7-2 and TRBJ1-1, with TRBD1 matching 10 bases. The CDR3 sequence is 15 residues long. The germline CDR1 and CDR2 sequences are SGHTA and FQGNSA. J was trimmed by 1 base and V by 4 bases; bases with no gene match: 3. Here the CDR3 reads CASSSRQGANTEAFF. The CDR3 DNA is TGTGCCAGCAGCTCTAGACAGGGGGCGAACACTGAAGCTTTCTTT.

The chain is built from TRBV19 and TRBJ1-6, with D uncertain. The CDR3 extends over 13 amino acids. V was shortened by 0 bases and J by 9 bases, with 6 bases between the two germline ends. Germline CDR1 is LNHDA and CDR2 is SQIVND (reference sequence). In DNA, the CDR3 is TGTGCCAGTAGTATAGATGGCGGTTCACCCCTCCACTTT. Translation gives CASSIDGGSPLHF.

The sample holds one count of this clonotype. CDR3 nucleotides: TGTGCCAGCAGCTTACGCGGGGGACTAAGCGCCTACAATGAGCAGTTCTTC. It translates to CASSLRGGLSAYNEQFF. The chain carries TRBV7-8 and TRBJ2-1; TRBD2 matches 7 bases. CDR1 and CDR2 (germline): SGHVS, FQNEAQ. Trimming cost V 2 bases and J 2 bases; bases outside gene matches: 9. The CDR3 length is 17 residues.

This clonotype was observed a few times. The gene calls are TRBV20-1 and TRBJ1-5; TRBD1 matches at 11 bases. The CDR3 is 14 amino acids. Germline-derived CDR1 and CDR2 are DFQATT and SNEGSKA (reference sequence). CDR3 DNA: TGCAGCGCGCCGGGACAGGGGGAGGCTCAGCCCCAGCATTTT. It codes for CSAPGQGEAQPQHF.

This clonotype was detected a few times. This sequence joins TRBV7-2 and TRBJ1-1; the D is unclear. Germline loops: CDR1 SGHTA, CDR2 FQGNSA. This CDR3 region has 16 residues. V was clipped by 0 bases and J by 1 base, with 12 bases between them. The CDR3 loop reads CASSLALLDGNTEAFF. In DNA form, the CDR3 reads TGTGCCAGCAGCTTAGCCCTATTGGACGGGAACACTGAAGCTTTCTTT.

The CDR3 sequence is CASSLTAHSGNTIYF. In nucleotides, the CDR3 is TGTGCCAGCAGTTTGACAGCTCACTCTGGAAACACCATATATTTT. The genes are TRBV12-3 or TRBV12-4 and TRBJ1-3; maybe TRBD1 (5 bases). The CDR3 has 15 residues. Trimming shortened V by 3 bases and J by 0 bases, and 9 bases separated the two germline ends.